The next 18 T cell receptor beta chains were all read from a single sample in a study of cytomegalovirus exposure and HLA in healthy donors. The study ran its PCR with 60 Vbeta and 13 Jbeta primers. Using immunoSEQ multiplex PCR, the repertoire was profiled, and TCRdb retains in-frame clones only, with some absent. The table has around 100,000 clones, 75% to 85% seen once. Sequencing used PBMCs. The receptor set was obtained from a woman in her late teens or twenties in good health and CMV-seropositive.

The chain recombines TRBV10-1 with TRBJ1-3; D is ambiguous. CDR3 length: 14 residues. From germline, CDR1 is WNHNN and CDR2 SYGVQD (reference sequence). V lost 0 bases to trimming and J lost 2 bases, with 5 bases between them. The CDR3 protein is CASSESRTGNTIYF. The CDR3 DNA is TGCGCCAGCAGTGAGTCGCGGACTGGAAACACCATATATTTT.

V usage is TRBV9 and J usage is TRBJ2-2, with 12 bases identical to TRBD1. CDR1 is SGDLS, CDR2 YYNGEE, per germline. Germline trimming cut 0 bases from V and 5 bases from J; bases unmatched to any gene: 5. The CDR3 runs 17 residues. For the CDR3, the DNA is TGTGCCAGCAGCGTAGGGGGACAGGGGGCAGTTACCGGGGAGCTGTTTTTT. This gives the protein CASSVGGQGAVTGELFF.

The gene calls are TRBV9 and TRBJ1-4; D unclear. This CDR3 is 14 amino acids long. CDR1 SGDLS and CDR2 YYNGEE come from the germline V gene. Trimming took off 3 bases at V and 8 bases at J, with 14 bases between the two ends. CDR3 sequence reads: CASSAVGRSEKLFF. The CDR3 region has the DNA TGTGCCAGCAGCGCCGTCGGGAGGAGCGAAAAACTGTTTTTT.

This clone was counted a single time. The rearrangement uses TRBV19 and TRBJ1-5; TRBD1 matches at 9 bases. Germline trimming cut 3 bases from V and 8 bases from J; bases unmatched to any gene: 8. Germline CDR1 reads LNHDA; CDR2 reads SQIVND (reference sequence). The CDR3 totals 15 residues. The CDR3 sequence: CASSISTGGDEPQHF. The CDR3 bases are TGTGCCAGTAGTATCTCAACAGGGGGCGACGAGCCCCAGCATTTT.

V is TRBV6-5 and J is TRBJ1-3; tentatively, D is TRBD1 (5 bases). From germline, CDR1 is MNHEY and CDR2 SVGAGI. The CDR3 contains 16 residues. Trimming took 2 bases from V and 4 from J, leaving 15 bases between them. DNA of the CDR3: TGTGCCAGCAGTTACGCAACTTGGGGCCTGGGAAACACCATATATTTT. This encodes CASSYATWGLGNTIYF.

The chain uses TRBV27 and TRBJ1-6; TRBD1 matches 7 bases. The CDR3 runs 12 residues. V lost 10 bases to trimming and J lost 10 bases; unmatched junction nucleotides: 7. Germline V gives CDR1 MNHEY, CDR2 SMNVEV (reference sequence). The chain's CDR3 is CATQGVGSPLHF. The CDR3 DNA reads TGTGCCACCCAGGGGGTTGGGTCACCCCTCCACTTT.

The chain couples TRBV4-2 to TRBJ2-7; D is perhaps TRBD2 (7 bases). The CDR3 is 14 residues long. Germline V gene data show CDR1 as LGHNA and CDR2 as YNFKEQ. The V end lost 1 base, the J end lost 5 bases, and 12 bases lay between the germline ends. Here the CDR3 reads CASSQGVGGDEQYF. The CDR3 DNA sequence: TGTGCCAGCAGCCAAGGTGTAGGGGGGGACGAGCAGTACTTC.

V and J are TRBV2 and TRBJ2-7; D is possibly TRBD1 (6 bases). V lost 6 bases to trimming and J lost 6 bases, with 15 bases between them. The CDR3 length is 13 residues. Germline V CDR1 and CDR2: SNHLY, FYNNEI. CDR3 in amino acids: CASRNFGTLEQYF. In DNA, the CDR3 is TGTGCCAGCAGAAACTTCGGGACACTCGAGCAGTACTTC.

The rearrangement links TRBV15 to TRBJ1-6; 9 bases fit TRBD1. V was clipped by 6 bases and J by 9 bases; unmatched bases: 3. The CDR3 consists of 13 residues. Germline V gene sequence: CDR1 LNHNV, CDR2 YYDKDF (reference sequence). CDR3 DNA sequence: TGTGCCACCAGAACAGGGGGCAGTTCACCCCTCCACTTT. Protein product: CATRTGGSSPLHF.

V is TRBV5-1 and J is TRBJ2-1, with D maybe TRBD2 (5 bases). Trimming shortened V by 4 bases and J by 15 bases, and 20 bases separated the two germline ends. Looked up from germline, CDR1 is SGHRS and CDR2 is YFSETQ. The CDR3 covers 13 residues. The CDR3 nucleotides are TGCGCCAGCAGCCCGGACGGACTGCCTCCCCCGTTCTTC. This translates into CASSPDGLPPPFF. Full variable domain (remainder filled in from reference TRBV5-1 and TRBJ2-1): KAGVTQTPRYLIKTRGQQVTLSCSPISGHRSVSWYQQTPGQGLQFLFEYFSETQRNKGNFPGRFSGRQFSNSRSEMNVSTLELGDSALYLCASSPDGLPPPFFGPGTRLTVL.

J is TRBJ2-3 and V is TRBV13, with TRBD2 as a possible D gene (5 bases). The germline V gene has CDR1 PRHDT and CDR2 FYEKMQ (reference sequence). The CDR3 is 15 amino acids. Deletions cut 8 bases from V and 0 bases from J, with 15 bases between. As DNA, the CDR3 is TGTGCCAGCCAGACCGGGGATCCGAGCACAGATACGCAGTATTTT. Its protein is CASQTGDPSTDTQYF.

The chain joins TRBV2 to TRBJ1-2, with D possibly TRBD1 on 5 matching bases. Germline V CDR1 and CDR2: SNHLY, FYNNEI. V was trimmed by 4 bases and J by 4 bases, leaving 13 bases between them. The CDR3 is made up of 14 amino acids. CDR3 DNA sequence: TGTGCCAGCAGTGTAGGGGCTGGTGTCTATGGCTACACCTTC. Its translation: CASSVGAGVYGYTF.

Only one count was recorded for this clone. The genes are TRBV19 and TRBJ2-7; 9 positions agree with TRBD2. CDR3 length equals 16 residues. V was pared by 6 bases and J by 4 bases, with 13 bases of the junction left unmatched. The germline gives CDR1 LNHDA, CDR2 SQIVND (reference sequence). The CDR3 is CASRPPWGSGSYEQYF. CDR3 DNA sequence: TGTGCCAGTAGACCTCCCTGGGGTAGCGGGAGTTACGAGCAGTACTTC.

The CDR3 region is CASRTQGDTEAFF. The CDR3 DNA is TGTGCCAGCAGGACACAGGGGGACACTGAAGCTTTCTTT. This chain links TRBV6-5 with TRBJ1-1; TRBD1 aligns across 8 bases. CDR1 is MNHEY and CDR2 is SVGAGI in the germline V gene. The J segment lost 3 bases and the V segment lost 6 bases, leaving 3 bases of the junction unmatched. There are 13 residues in the CDR3.

This chain joins TRBV7-6 and TRBJ2-5, with 8 bases identical to TRBD1. Germline loops: CDR1 SGHVS, CDR2 FNYEAQ. The trim removed 5 bases at V and 4 bases at J, leaving 6 bases unmatched. This CDR3 region has 14 residues. The CDR3: CASSPQGAGETQYF. In nucleotides, the CDR3 is TGTGCCAGCAGCCCCCAGGGGGCGGGAGAGACCCAGTACTTC. The whole variable domain, filled in from reference TRBV7-6 and TRBJ2-5, reads GAGVSQSPRYKVTKRGQDVALRCDPISGHVSLYWYRQALGQGPEFLTYFNYEAQQDKSGLPNDRFSAERPEGSISTLTIQRTEQRDSAMYRCASSPQGAGETQYFGPGTRLLVL.

The chain links TRBV5-1 to TRBJ2-7; D might be TRBD1 (5 bases). V was shortened by 1 base and J by 3 bases, with 8 bases between the two germline ends. Germline values: CDR1 SGHRS, CDR2 YFSETQ. The CDR3 is made up of 13 amino acids. For the CDR3, the DNA is TGCGCCAGCAGCTTGCGGCAGGGCTACGAGCAGTACTTC. It encodes CASSLRQGYEQYF.

The chain uses TRBV30 and TRBJ2-7; tentatively, D is TRBD2 (5 bases). The CDR3 length is 16 residues. The germline gives CDR1 GTSNPN, CDR2 SVGIG (reference sequence). V dropped 3 bases and J dropped 3 bases, with 21 bases sitting between them. CDR3 bases: TGTGCCTGGAGCCCGTACATAATTTATGGGAGCTACGAGCAGTACTTC. Translated, it gives CAWSPYIIYGSYEQYF.

DNA of the CDR3: TGCGCCAGCAGCTTGGGGGACTTCAATGAGCAGTTCTTC. The encoded protein is CASSLGDFNEQFF. The chain is built from TRBV5-1 and TRBJ2-1; D perhaps matches TRBD2 (6 bases). CDR3 length equals 13 residues. From germline, CDR1 is SGHRS and CDR2 YFSETQ. The V end lost 0 bases, the J end lost 6 bases, and 7 bases lay between the germline ends. Variable domain in full (rest from reference TRBV5-1 and TRBJ2-1): KAGVTQTPRYLIKTRGQQVTLSCSPISGHRSVSWYQQTPGQGLQFLFEYFSETQRNKGNFPGRFSGRQFSNSRSEMNVSTLELGDSALYLCASSLGDFNEQFFGPGTRLTVL.